The present T cell receptor beta chain was sequenced within a study of T cell changes during pregnancy in multiple sclerosis. Germline CDR1 and CDR2: SNHLY and FYNNEI. Trimming pared 4 bases from V and 12 bases from J, leaving 16 bases between. This CDR3 region has 13 residues. Libraries were prepared by immunoSEQ multiplex PCR; TCRdb keeps only in-frame clonotypes and omits some of them. This table holds 30,000 to 45,000 clones, 88% found once. The gene calls are TRBV2 and TRBJ1-5, with D perhaps matching TRBD1 (5 bases). Sequenced material: CD4+ T cells from peripheral blood mononuclear cells, taken before pregnancy. The TCR originated in a female donor with multiple sclerosis, enrolled in a pregnancy study. The chain's CDR3 is CASSGDVGTGQHF. CDR3 coding DNA: TGTGCCAGCAGTGGTGACGTCGGAACAGGCCAGCATTTT.